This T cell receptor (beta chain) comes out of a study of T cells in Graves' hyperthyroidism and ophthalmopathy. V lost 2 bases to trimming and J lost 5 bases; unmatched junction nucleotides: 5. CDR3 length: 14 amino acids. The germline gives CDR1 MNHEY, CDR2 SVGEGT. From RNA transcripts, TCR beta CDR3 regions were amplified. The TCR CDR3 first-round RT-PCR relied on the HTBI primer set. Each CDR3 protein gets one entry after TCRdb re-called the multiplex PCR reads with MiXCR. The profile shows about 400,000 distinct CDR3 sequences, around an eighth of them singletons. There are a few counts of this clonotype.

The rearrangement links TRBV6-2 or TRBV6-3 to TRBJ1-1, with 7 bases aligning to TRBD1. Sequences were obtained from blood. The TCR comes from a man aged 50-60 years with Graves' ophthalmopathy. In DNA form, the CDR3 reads TGTGCCAGCAGTTACCAGGGGGGTCCAACTGAAGCTTTCTTT. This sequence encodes CASSYQGGPTEAFF.